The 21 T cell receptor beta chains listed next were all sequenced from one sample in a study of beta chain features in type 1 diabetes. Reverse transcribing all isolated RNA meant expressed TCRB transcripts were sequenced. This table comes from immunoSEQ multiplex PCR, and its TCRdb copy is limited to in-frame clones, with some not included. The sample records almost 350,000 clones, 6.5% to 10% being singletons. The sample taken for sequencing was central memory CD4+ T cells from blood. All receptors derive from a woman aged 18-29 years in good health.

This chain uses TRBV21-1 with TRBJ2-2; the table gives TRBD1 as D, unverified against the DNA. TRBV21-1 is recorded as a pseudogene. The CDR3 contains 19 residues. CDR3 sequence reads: CASSKFGTGRKYGTGELFF. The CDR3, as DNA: TGTGCCAGCAGCAAATTCGGGACAGGGAGGAAATATGGGACCGGGGAGCTGTTTTTT.

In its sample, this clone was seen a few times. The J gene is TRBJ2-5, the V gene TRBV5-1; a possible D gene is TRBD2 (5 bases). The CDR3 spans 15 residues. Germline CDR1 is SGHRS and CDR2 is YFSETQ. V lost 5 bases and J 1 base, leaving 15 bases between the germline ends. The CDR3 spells CASRIIRGTQETQYF. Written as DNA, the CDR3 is TGCGCCAGCAGAATAATACGGGGTACCCAAGAGACCCAGTACTTC.

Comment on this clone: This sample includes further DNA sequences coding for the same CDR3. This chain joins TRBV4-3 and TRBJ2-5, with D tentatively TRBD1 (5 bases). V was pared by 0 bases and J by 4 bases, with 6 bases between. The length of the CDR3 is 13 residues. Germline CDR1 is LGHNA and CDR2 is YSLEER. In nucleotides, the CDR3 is TGCGCCAGCAGCCAAGATAGGGGAGAGACCCAGTACTTC. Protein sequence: CASSQDRGETQYF.

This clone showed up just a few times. CDR3 nucleotides: TGTGCCAGCAGTTACAGGGGGCTCATGGGTGAGCAGTTCTTC. Its translation: CASSYRGLMGEQFF. The rearrangement joins TRBV6-5 to TRBJ2-1; TRBD1 agrees at 7 bases. This CDR3 is 14 amino acids long. V lost 2 bases to trimming and J lost 9 bases; unmatched junction nucleotides: 7. CDR1 MNHEY and CDR2 SVGAGI come from the germline V gene.

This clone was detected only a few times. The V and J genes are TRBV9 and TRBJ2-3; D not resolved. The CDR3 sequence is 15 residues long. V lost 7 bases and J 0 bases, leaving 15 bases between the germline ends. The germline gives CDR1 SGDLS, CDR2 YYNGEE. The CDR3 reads CASRPSATSTDTQYF. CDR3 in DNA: TGTGCCAGCCGACCAAGCGCAACTAGCACAGATACGCAGTATTTT. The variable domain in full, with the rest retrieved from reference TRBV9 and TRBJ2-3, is DSGVTQTPKHLITATGQRVTLRCSPRSGDLSVYWYQQSLDQGLQFLIQYYNGEERAKGNILERFSAQQFPDLHSELNLSSLELGDSALYFCASRPSATSTDTQYFGPGTRLTVL.

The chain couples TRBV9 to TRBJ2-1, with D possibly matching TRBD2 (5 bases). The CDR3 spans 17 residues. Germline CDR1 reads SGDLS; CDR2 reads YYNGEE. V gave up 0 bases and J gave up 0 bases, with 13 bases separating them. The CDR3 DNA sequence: TGTGCCAGCAGCGTAGCGGGCGGGTTCCTCTCCTACAATGAGCAGTTCTTC. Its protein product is CASSVAGGFLSYNEQFF.

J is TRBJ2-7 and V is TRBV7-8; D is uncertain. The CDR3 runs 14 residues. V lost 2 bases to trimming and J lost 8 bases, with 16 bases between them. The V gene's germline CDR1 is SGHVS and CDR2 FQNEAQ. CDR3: CASSLTVATAQQYF. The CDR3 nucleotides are TGTGCCAGCAGCTTAACAGTCGCAACGGCGCAGCAGTACTTC. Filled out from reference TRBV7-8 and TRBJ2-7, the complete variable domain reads GAGVSQSPRYKVAKRGQDVALRCDPISGHVSLFWYQQALGQGPEFLTYFQNEAQLDKSGLPSDRFFAERPEGSVSTLKIQRTQQEDSAVYLCASSLTVATAQQYFGPGTRLTVT.

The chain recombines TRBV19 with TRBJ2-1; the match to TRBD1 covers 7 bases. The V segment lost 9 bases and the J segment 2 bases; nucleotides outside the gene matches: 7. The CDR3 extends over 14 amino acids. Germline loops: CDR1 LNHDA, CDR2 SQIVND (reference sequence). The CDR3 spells CASYSQGPYNEQFF. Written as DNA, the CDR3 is TGTGCCAGCTACTCACAGGGGCCCTACAATGAGCAGTTCTTC. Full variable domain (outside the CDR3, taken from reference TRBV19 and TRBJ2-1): DGGITQSPKYLFRKEGQNVTLSCEQNLNHDAMYWYRQDPGQGLRLIYYSQIVNDFQKGDIAEGYSVSREKKESFPLTVTSAQKNPTAFYLCASYSQGPYNEQFFGPGTRLTVL.

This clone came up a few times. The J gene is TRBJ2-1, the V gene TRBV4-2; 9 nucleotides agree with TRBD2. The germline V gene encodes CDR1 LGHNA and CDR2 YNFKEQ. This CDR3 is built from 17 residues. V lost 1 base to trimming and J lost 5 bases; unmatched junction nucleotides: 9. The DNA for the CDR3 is TGTGCCAGCAGCCAAGCCGGGGCTAGCGGGACGCACAATGAGCAGTTCTTC. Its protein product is CASSQAGASGTHNEQFF.

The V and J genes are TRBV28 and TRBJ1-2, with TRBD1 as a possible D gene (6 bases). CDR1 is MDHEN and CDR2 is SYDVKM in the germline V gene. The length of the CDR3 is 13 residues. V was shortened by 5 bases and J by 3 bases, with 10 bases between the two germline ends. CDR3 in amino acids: CASSPGQYYGYTF. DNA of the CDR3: TGTGCCAGCAGTCCAGGACAGTACTATGGCTACACCTTC.

CDR3 protein: CASSERRGGQETQYF. In DNA form, the CDR3 reads TGTGCCAGCAGTGAACGAAGGGGGGGGCAAGAGACCCAGTACTTC. The chain couples TRBV2 to TRBJ2-5, with a possible D match to TRBD2 (7 bases). Trimming removed 2 bases at V and 2 bases at J, with 12 bases between. This CDR3 is built from 15 residues. CDR1 is SNHLY and CDR2 is FYNNEI in the germline V gene.

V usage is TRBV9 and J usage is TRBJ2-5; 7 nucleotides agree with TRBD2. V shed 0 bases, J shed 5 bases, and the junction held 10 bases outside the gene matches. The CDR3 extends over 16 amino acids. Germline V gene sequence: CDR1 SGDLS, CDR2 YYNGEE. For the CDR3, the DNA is TGTGCCAGCAGCGTAGGTGTAGGGAGGGAAGTGGAGACCCAGTACTTC. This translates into CASSVGVGREVETQYF.

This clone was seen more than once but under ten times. This CDR3 reads CASSSRRESQETQYF. Here the CDR3 DNA reads TGTGCCAGCAGTTCCAGGCGGGAGTCGCAAGAGACCCAGTACTTC. This rearrangement joins TRBV28 to TRBJ2-5, with 7 bases identical to TRBD2. V lost 4 bases and J lost 2; bases outside the gene matches: 7. There are 15 residues in the CDR3. The germline CDR1 and CDR2 sequences are MDHEN and SYDVKM.

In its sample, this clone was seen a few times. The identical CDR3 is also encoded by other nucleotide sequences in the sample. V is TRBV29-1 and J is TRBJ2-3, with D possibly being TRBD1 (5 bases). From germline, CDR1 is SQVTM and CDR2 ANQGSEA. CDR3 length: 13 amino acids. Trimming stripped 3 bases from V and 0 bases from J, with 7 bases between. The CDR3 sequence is CSVETVSTDTQYF. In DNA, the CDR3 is TGCAGCGTTGAGACAGTAAGCACAGATACGCAGTATTTT.

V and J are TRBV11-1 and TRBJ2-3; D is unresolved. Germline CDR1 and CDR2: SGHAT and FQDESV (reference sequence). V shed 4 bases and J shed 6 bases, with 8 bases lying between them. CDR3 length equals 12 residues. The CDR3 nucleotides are TGTGCCAGCAGCTCCCAGTCCGATACGCAGTATTTT. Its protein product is CASSSQSDTQYF.

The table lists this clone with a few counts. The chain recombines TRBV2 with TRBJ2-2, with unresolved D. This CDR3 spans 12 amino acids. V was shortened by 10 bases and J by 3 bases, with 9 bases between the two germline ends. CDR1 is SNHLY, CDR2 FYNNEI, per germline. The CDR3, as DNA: TGTGCCACCGGGTCTGACACCGGGGAGCTGTTTTTT. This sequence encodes CATGSDTGELFF. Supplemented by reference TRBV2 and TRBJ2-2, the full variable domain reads EPEVTQTPSHQVTQMGQEVILRCVPISNHLYFYWYRQILGQKVEFLVSFYNNEISEKSEIFDDQFSVERPDGSNFTLKIRSTKLEDSAMYFCATGSDTGELFFGEGSRLTVL.

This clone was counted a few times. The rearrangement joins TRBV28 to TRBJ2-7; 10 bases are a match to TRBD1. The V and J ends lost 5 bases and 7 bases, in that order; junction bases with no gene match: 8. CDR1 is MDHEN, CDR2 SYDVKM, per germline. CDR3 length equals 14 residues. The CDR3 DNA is TGTGCCAGCAGTCCGGGACAGGGGCGTCGGGAGCAGTACTTC. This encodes CASSPGQGRREQYF.

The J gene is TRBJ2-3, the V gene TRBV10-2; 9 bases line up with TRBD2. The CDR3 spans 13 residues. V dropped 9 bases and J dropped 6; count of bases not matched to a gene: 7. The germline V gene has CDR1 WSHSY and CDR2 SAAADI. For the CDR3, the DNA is TGCGCCAGTGCGGGAGGGCCGGTGGATACGCAGTATTTT. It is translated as CASAGGPVDTQYF.

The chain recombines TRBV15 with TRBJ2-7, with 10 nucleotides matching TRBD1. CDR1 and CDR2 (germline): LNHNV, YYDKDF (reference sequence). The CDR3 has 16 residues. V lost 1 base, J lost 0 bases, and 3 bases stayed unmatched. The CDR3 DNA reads TGTGCCACCAGCAGAGGTCGGGACAGGGGCTCCTACGAGCAGTACTTC. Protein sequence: CATSRGRDRGSYEQYF.

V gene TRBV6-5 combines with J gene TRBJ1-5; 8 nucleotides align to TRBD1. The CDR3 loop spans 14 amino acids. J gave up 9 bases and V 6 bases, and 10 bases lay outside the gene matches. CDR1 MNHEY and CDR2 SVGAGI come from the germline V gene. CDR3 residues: CASRPQGAGGPQHF. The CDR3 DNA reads TGTGCCAGCAGACCCCAGGGGGCGGGAGGGCCCCAGCATTTT.

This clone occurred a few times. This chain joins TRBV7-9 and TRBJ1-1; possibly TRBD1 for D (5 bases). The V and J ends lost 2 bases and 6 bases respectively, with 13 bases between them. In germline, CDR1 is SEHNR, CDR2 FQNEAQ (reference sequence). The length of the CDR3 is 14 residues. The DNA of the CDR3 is TGTGCCAGCAGCTTACCAGGGATATTCGCTGAAGCTTTCTTT. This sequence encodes CASSLPGIFAEAFF. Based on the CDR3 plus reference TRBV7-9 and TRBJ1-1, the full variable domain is DTGVSQNPRHKITKRGQNVTFRCDPISEHNRLYWYRQTLGQGPEFLTYFQNEAQLEKSRLLSDRFSAERPKGSFSTLEIQRTEQGDSAMYLCASSLPGIFAEAFFGQGTRLTVV.